Listed below are T cell receptor beta chains from one sample, sequenced in a study of T cells in Graves' hyperthyroidism and ophthalmopathy. One entry per CDR3 protein results from TCRdb running MiXCR on the multiplex PCR reads. This sample yields 300,000 to 400,000 distinct CDR3 sequences, of which approximately 15% are seen a single time; approximately 25% belongs to the top ten. Sequencing was carried out using blood. The receptors originated from a woman in her twenties or thirties with Graves' hyperthyroidism. Both conserved end residues are trimmed from each CDR3. Fields, in order: J gene, clone size, V gene, CDR3 protein. A clone size is listed for some rows: how often the clone was seen (once, few, many), or a class if it is expanded.

TRBJ2-1 - TRBV12-3/TRBV12-4 ASSFELAEQF
TRBJ2-7 - TRBV20-1 SARTRGYYEQY
TRBJ1-2 few TRBV25-1 ASSGGRYGYT
TRBJ2-7 many TRBV7-9 ASRAGTSSNEQY
TRBJ2-2 - TRBV30 AWSIAGVYTGELF
TRBJ2-1 many TRBV28 ASSLFKSNEQF
TRBJ1-1 many TRBV20-1 SARDQVEAF
TRBJ2-2 - TRBV9 ASSVRAQRGSTGELF
TRBJ1-2 few TRBV29-1 SVEDDFGYGYT
TRBJ1-1 many TRBV7-2 ASSLQRNTEAF
TRBJ1-1 - TRBV29-1 SVGQTMNTEAF